The 8 T cell receptor beta chains listed next were all sequenced from one sample in a study of breast tumors, draining lymph nodes, adjacent tissues. The lymph nodes were axillary draining lymph nodes from breast cancer patients. Each CDR3 protein gets one entry after TCRdb re-called the multiplex PCR reads with MiXCR. The table includes more than 250,000 distinct CDR3 sequences, roughly 31% detected once. Specimen: axillary lymph node tissue. The receptors derive from a female donor with breast cancer. Some clones in this sample may be carry-over from other donors' samples.

As concerns this clonotype: Given a much more abundant clone one base away, this may be a read error. The chain recombines TRBV2 with TRBJ2-1, with TRBD2 matching over 7 bases. The CDR3 runs 15 residues. Germline CDR1 is SNHLY and CDR2 is FYNNEI. The CDR3, as DNA: TGTGCCAGCAGTGAGGATAGCGGGCCCTACAATGGGCAGTTCTTC. Translated, it gives CASSEDSGPYNGQFF.

This rearrangement joins TRBV19 to TRBJ1-2; no reliable D call. Germline CDR1 is LNHDA and CDR2 is SQIVND (reference sequence). V was trimmed by 0 bases and J by 4 bases, leaving 6 bases between them. The CDR3 sequence is 13 residues long. The CDR3 here is CASSIELTYGYTF. The CDR3 bases are TGTGCCAGTAGTATAGAATTGACCTATGGCTACACCTTC.

A note on this clonotype: This may arise from a read error, as a much more abundant clone is one base away. The chain carries TRBV12-5 and TRBJ2-5; 7 bases match TRBD2. The junction had 6 bases not matched to a gene; V was cut back by 3 bases and J by 5 bases. Germline V gives CDR1 LGHNT, CDR2 FRNRAP. This CDR3 is 14 amino acids long. CDR3 loop: CASGFGGDYETQYF. The DNA for the CDR3 is TGTGCTAGTGGTTTCGGCGGGGACTACGAGACCCAGTACTTC. Filled out from reference TRBV12-5 and TRBJ2-5, the complete variable domain reads DARVTQTPRHKVTEMGQEVTMRCQPILGHNTVFWYRQTMMQGLELLAYFRNRAPLDDSGMPKDRFSAEMPDATLATLKIQPSEPRDSAVYFCASGFGGDYETQYFGPGTRLLVL.

The sample holds many counts of this clonotype. The chain employs TRBV29-1 and TRBJ2-3, with D unclear. Germline assignment: CDR1 SQVTM and CDR2 ANQGSEA. With 1 base removed from V and 6 bases from J, the gap between germline ends came to 11 bases. This CDR3 is built from 13 residues. Here the CDR3 DNA reads TGCAGCGTTGAAGGAAACCGGTGGGATACGCAGTATTTT. It specifies CSVEGNRWDTQYF.

The CDR3, as DNA: TGTGCCAGCAGTAAGAGCTACGAGCAGTACTTC. It specifies CASSKSYEQYF. The chain uses TRBV6-5 and TRBJ2-7; D remains unclear. Germline V CDR1 and CDR2: MNHEY, SVGAGI. V gave up 5 bases and J gave up 3 bases, with 5 bases separating them. The CDR3 has 11 amino acids.

This clonotype was found many times. The rearrangement links TRBV7-9 to TRBJ1-2, with TRBD1 as a possible D gene (5 bases). The V end was cut by 3 bases, the J end by 4 bases, with 12 bases between. The CDR3 sequence is 14 residues long. Germline loops: CDR1 SEHNR, CDR2 FQNEAQ (reference sequence). The CDR3 loop is CASSFPGPSYGYTF. The CDR3 DNA sequence: TGTGCCAGCAGCTTCCCGGGACCCTCCTATGGCTACACCTTC.

The chain is built from TRBV18 and TRBJ2-1; D tentatively fits TRBD1 or TRBD2 (5 bases each). The CDR3 is 14 amino acids. Germline-derived CDR1 and CDR2 are KGHSH and LQKENI. Trimming stripped 5 bases from V and 3 bases from J, with 11 bases between. CDR3 loop: CASSSGPNYNEQFF. CDR3 nucleotide sequence: TGTGCCAGCTCATCGGGACCCAACTACAATGAGCAGTTCTTC.

Turning to this clonotype: Germline and junction disagree at one end, which may indicate a read error. The chain is built from TRBV18 and TRBJ1-2; a possible D gene is TRBD1 (6 bases). The CDR3 totals 13 residues. Germline V gene sequence: CDR1 KGHSH, CDR2 LQKENI. The CDR3 reads CVSSPPGGGGYTF. In DNA form, the CDR3 reads TGTGTCAGCTCACCACCCGGGGGCGGTGGCTACACCTTC.